These 22 T cell receptor beta chains share one sample of origin, sequenced in a study of blood T cell repertoires in COVID-19. The assay was immunoSEQ multiplex PCR, and TCRdb's table has in-frame clones only and misses some. The data contain 20,000 to 30,000 clones, 81% of them singletons. Sequencing was done on a sample of peripheral blood. The origin of the receptors is a man aged 70 or older with acute or convalescent COVID-19.

This clone was found once. V and J are TRBV9 and TRBJ1-1; the match to TRBD1 covers 10 bases. The CDR3 consists of 15 residues. Unmatched junction bases numbered 4, after V lost 2 bases and J lost 3 bases. Germline CDR1 SGDLS, CDR2 YYNGEE. This CDR3 reads CASSVAGTGDTEAFF. CDR3 bases: TGTGCCAGCAGCGTGGCCGGGACAGGGGACACTGAAGCTTTCTTT.

Only a few counts were recorded for this clone. The J gene is TRBJ2-6, the V gene TRBV2, with no clear D. The V end was cut by 3 bases, the J end by 0 bases, with 6 bases between. CDR1 is SNHLY and CDR2 is FYNNEI in the germline V gene. There are 15 residues in the CDR3. CDR3 coding DNA: TGTGCCAGCAGTGACTGGAGCTCTGGGGCCAACGTCCTGACTTTC. As protein: CASSDWSSGANVLTF.

CDR3 bases: TGTGCCAGCAGCCAAGAAACTAGCGGGGCCCCCCAGTTCTTC. Its translation is CASSQETSGAPQFF. This chain joins TRBV3-1 (or the pseudogene TRBV3-2) and TRBJ2-1; 10 bases agree with TRBD2. V shed 0 bases and J 13 bases; nucleotides not matched to a gene: 6. In germline, CDR1 is LGHDT, CDR2 YNNKEL (reference sequence). CDR3 length: 14 amino acids.

The chain combines TRBV7-9 with TRBJ1-1, with a tentative D call TRBD1 (6 bases). The CDR3 is 14 residues long. Germline CDR1 reads SEHNR; CDR2 reads FQNEAQ (reference sequence). V was pared by 6 bases and J by 1 base, with 12 bases between. The CDR3 spells CASRHREGNTEAFF. The CDR3 DNA reads TGTGCCAGCAGGCACAGGGAAGGGAACACTGAAGCTTTCTTT. The full variable domain, its missing parts supplied by reference TRBV7-9 and TRBJ1-1, is DTGVSQNPRHKITKRGQNVTFRCDPISEHNRLYWYRQTLGQGPEFLTYFQNEAQLEKSRLLSDRFSAERPKGSFSTLEIQRTEQGDSAMYLCASRHREGNTEAFFGQGTRLTVV.

As DNA, the CDR3 is TGTGCCGGGGCCTTAGCGGGAACCTACAATGAGCAGTTCTTC. Translation gives CAGALAGTYNEQFF. The V call is TRBV5-4, the J call TRBJ2-1; 8 nucleotides align to TRBD2. CDR1 and CDR2 from the germline V gene are SGHNT and YYREEE (reference sequence). This CDR3 is built from 14 residues. The V gene end was trimmed by 10 bases and the J gene end by 2 bases; junction bases not matched to a gene: 8.

This chain joins TRBV6-2 or TRBV6-3 and TRBJ1-5, with 11 bases that match TRBD1. The CDR3 runs to 19 residues. Losses at the gene ends were 4 bases for V and 0 bases for J; bases not matched to a gene: 11. From germline, CDR1 is MNHEY and CDR2 SVGEGT. In nucleotides, the CDR3 is TGTGCCAGCAGTTCCTGGACAGGGGGCTCCCAATATAGCAATCAGCCCCAGCATTTT. Translated: CASSSWTGGSQYSNQPQHF.

The V gene is TRBV4-3, the J gene TRBJ1-2; 8 bases map to TRBD1. Trimming took 4 bases from V and 11 from J; bases not matched to a gene: 6. This CDR3 has 12 amino acids. Germline lookup yields CDR1 LGHNA and CDR2 YSLEER. CDR3 protein: CASSPGQGRYTF. The CDR3 nucleotides read TGCGCCAGCAGCCCCGGACAGGGAAGGTACACCTTC.

The chain joins TRBV20-1 to TRBJ1-4, with D unclear. CDR1 is DFQATT, CDR2 SNEGSKA, per germline (reference sequence). CDR3 length: 12 amino acids. The V end was cut by 3 bases, the J end by 7 bases, with 9 bases between. CDR3 sequence reads: CSASDRTEKLFF. Here the CDR3 DNA reads TGCAGTGCTAGTGATAGAACTGAAAAACTGTTTTTT.

J is TRBJ2-1 and V is TRBV19; TRBD2 might be the D (7 bases). Trimming removed 6 bases from V and 0 bases from J, with 9 bases in between. The CDR3 is made up of 14 amino acids. CDR1 is LNHDA and CDR2 is SQIVND in the germline V gene (reference sequence). CDR3 bases: TGTGCCAGTAGCCGGGGGGCCTCCTACAATGAGCAGTTCTTC. The encoded protein is CASSRGASYNEQFF.

This chain connects TRBV30 to TRBJ1-2; D is unclear. There are 13 residues in the CDR3. The ends were cut back, 3 bases at V and 4 bases at J, with 12 bases in the middle. The germline V gene has CDR1 GTSNPN and CDR2 SVGIG (reference sequence). In DNA form, the CDR3 reads TGTGCCTGGAGCGGGAGGACCTTCTATGGCTACACCTTC. Its protein product is CAWSGRTFYGYTF.

The chain recombines TRBV7-2 with TRBJ2-7; 10 bases line up with TRBD2. Germline V gene data show CDR1 as SGHTA and CDR2 as FQGNSA. The CDR3 length is 14 residues. After removal of 1 base from V and 5 bases from J, the junction contained 2 bases not matched to a gene. CDR3 nucleotide sequence: TGTGCCAGCAGCTTAGAAGCGGGAGGGGACGAGCAGTACTTC. The encoded protein is CASSLEAGGDEQYF.

The rearrangement links TRBV5-1 to TRBJ2-5, with 7 bases matching TRBD1. J gave up 5 bases and V 0 bases, and 10 bases lay outside the gene matches. The CDR3 has 16 residues. Germline CDR1 reads SGHRS; CDR2 reads YFSETQ. The CDR3 nucleotides read TGCGCCAGCAGCTTGGGCCCGACAGGGTGGTCGGAGACCCAGTACTTC. Residues: CASSLGPTGWSETQYF.

The rearrangement links TRBV7-9 to TRBJ2-2; TRBD1 might be the D (6 bases). CDR3 length: 13 amino acids. Trimming removed 5 bases from V and 5 bases from J, with 9 bases in between. Germline V gives CDR1 SEHNR, CDR2 FQNEAQ (reference sequence). The CDR3 coding sequence is TGTGCCAGCAGCGCAGGGGTGACCGGGGAGCTGTTTTTT. It is translated as CASSAGVTGELFF.

CDR3 sequence (DNA): TGTGCCAGCAGCCCGAGGACTAGCGAGTACGAGCAGTACTTC. Its protein product is CASSPRTSEYEQYF. The chain combines TRBV7-2 with TRBJ2-7, with 9 bases aligning to TRBD2. The CDR3 extends over 14 amino acids. Germline V lookup: CDR1 SGHTA, CDR2 FQGNSA. J lost 4 bases, V lost 5 bases, and 6 bases had no gene match.

The V and J genes are TRBV19 and TRBJ1-5; 7 bases are a match to TRBD1. CDR3 length: 14 amino acids. The germline gives CDR1 LNHDA, CDR2 SQIVND (reference sequence). V dropped 4 bases and J dropped 9; count of bases not matched to a gene: 9. CDR3: CASSTDREVPPQHF. CDR3 coding DNA: TGTGCCAGTAGTACCGACAGGGAGGTACCGCCCCAGCATTTT.

The CDR3 DNA reads TGTGCCAGCAGCACGGGTCCTAGCGGGACGAGCTCCTACAATGAGCAGTTCTTC. Residues: CASSTGPSGTSSYNEQFF. The chain is built from TRBV11-3 and TRBJ2-1, with 9 bases aligning to TRBD2. This CDR3 is 18 amino acids long. Germline V gene data show CDR1 as SGHNT and CDR2 as YENEEA. Trimming removed 5 bases from V and 0 bases from J; junction bases left unmatched: 11.

The chain is built from TRBV27 and TRBJ2-7; 7 bases align to TRBD2. CDR3 length equals 14 residues. J gave up 1 base and V 8 bases, and 8 bases lay outside the gene matches. CDR1 MNHEY and CDR2 SMNVEV come from the germline V gene (reference sequence). The CDR3 protein is CASARSGYSYEQYF. In DNA, the CDR3 is TGTGCCAGCGCCCGTAGCGGGTATTCCTACGAGCAGTACTTC.

This chain connects TRBV19 to TRBJ2-2; 10 bases match TRBD2. CDR3 length: 16 amino acids. Germline V CDR1 and CDR2: LNHDA, SQIVND (reference sequence). V was pared by 5 bases and J by 7 bases, with 10 bases of the junction left unmatched. CDR3 DNA: TGTGCCAGTAGTCCGGGGTCTAGCGGGAGTGTCGGGGAGCTGTTTTTT. This encodes CASSPGSSGSVGELFF.

By share of the sample, this clone is medium-sized (0.01 to 0.1%). V gene TRBV6-5 combines with J gene TRBJ2-3, with no clear D. V was cut by 8 bases and J by 4 bases, with 10 bases left in between. The CDR3 has 12 amino acids. CDR1 and CDR2 (germline): MNHEY, SVGAGI. The CDR3 spells CASQQRSDTQYF. Here the CDR3 DNA reads TGTGCCAGCCAGCAGCGATCAGATACGCAGTATTTT.

As for this clone: Compared with germline, one end of the junction differs, possibly owing to a read error. The rearrangement uses TRBV5-4 and TRBJ1-4; D possibly corresponds to TRBD1 (5 bases). Germline V gives CDR1 SGHNT, CDR2 YYREEE (reference sequence). This CDR3 region has 16 residues. CDR3 sequence (DNA): TGTGCCAGCAGTTTTAGATTAGGGGATACAGATGAAAAATTGTTTTTT. It codes for CASSFRLGDTDEKLFF.

This clone was detected once. The V and J genes are TRBV7-2 and TRBJ2-3, with D possibly TRBD2 on 5 matching bases. The CDR3 spans 15 residues. Germline V gene sequence: CDR1 SGHTA, CDR2 FQGNSA. V lost 0 bases, J lost 2 bases, and 9 bases lay in between. The CDR3 DNA reads as TGTGCCAGCAGCTTAGCGGAGGCTGTCACAGATACGCAGTATTTT. This codes for CASSLAEAVTDTQYF.

This chain joins TRBV7-3 and TRBJ2-4; the match to TRBD2 covers 8 bases. The germline gives CDR1 SGHTA, CDR2 FQGTGA. This CDR3 has 14 amino acids. The ends lost 5 bases at V and 1 base at J; junction bases unmatched: 1. CDR3 bases: TGTGCCAGCAGCACGGGAGGGGCCAAAAACATTCAGTACTTC. Protein: CASSTGGAKNIQYF.